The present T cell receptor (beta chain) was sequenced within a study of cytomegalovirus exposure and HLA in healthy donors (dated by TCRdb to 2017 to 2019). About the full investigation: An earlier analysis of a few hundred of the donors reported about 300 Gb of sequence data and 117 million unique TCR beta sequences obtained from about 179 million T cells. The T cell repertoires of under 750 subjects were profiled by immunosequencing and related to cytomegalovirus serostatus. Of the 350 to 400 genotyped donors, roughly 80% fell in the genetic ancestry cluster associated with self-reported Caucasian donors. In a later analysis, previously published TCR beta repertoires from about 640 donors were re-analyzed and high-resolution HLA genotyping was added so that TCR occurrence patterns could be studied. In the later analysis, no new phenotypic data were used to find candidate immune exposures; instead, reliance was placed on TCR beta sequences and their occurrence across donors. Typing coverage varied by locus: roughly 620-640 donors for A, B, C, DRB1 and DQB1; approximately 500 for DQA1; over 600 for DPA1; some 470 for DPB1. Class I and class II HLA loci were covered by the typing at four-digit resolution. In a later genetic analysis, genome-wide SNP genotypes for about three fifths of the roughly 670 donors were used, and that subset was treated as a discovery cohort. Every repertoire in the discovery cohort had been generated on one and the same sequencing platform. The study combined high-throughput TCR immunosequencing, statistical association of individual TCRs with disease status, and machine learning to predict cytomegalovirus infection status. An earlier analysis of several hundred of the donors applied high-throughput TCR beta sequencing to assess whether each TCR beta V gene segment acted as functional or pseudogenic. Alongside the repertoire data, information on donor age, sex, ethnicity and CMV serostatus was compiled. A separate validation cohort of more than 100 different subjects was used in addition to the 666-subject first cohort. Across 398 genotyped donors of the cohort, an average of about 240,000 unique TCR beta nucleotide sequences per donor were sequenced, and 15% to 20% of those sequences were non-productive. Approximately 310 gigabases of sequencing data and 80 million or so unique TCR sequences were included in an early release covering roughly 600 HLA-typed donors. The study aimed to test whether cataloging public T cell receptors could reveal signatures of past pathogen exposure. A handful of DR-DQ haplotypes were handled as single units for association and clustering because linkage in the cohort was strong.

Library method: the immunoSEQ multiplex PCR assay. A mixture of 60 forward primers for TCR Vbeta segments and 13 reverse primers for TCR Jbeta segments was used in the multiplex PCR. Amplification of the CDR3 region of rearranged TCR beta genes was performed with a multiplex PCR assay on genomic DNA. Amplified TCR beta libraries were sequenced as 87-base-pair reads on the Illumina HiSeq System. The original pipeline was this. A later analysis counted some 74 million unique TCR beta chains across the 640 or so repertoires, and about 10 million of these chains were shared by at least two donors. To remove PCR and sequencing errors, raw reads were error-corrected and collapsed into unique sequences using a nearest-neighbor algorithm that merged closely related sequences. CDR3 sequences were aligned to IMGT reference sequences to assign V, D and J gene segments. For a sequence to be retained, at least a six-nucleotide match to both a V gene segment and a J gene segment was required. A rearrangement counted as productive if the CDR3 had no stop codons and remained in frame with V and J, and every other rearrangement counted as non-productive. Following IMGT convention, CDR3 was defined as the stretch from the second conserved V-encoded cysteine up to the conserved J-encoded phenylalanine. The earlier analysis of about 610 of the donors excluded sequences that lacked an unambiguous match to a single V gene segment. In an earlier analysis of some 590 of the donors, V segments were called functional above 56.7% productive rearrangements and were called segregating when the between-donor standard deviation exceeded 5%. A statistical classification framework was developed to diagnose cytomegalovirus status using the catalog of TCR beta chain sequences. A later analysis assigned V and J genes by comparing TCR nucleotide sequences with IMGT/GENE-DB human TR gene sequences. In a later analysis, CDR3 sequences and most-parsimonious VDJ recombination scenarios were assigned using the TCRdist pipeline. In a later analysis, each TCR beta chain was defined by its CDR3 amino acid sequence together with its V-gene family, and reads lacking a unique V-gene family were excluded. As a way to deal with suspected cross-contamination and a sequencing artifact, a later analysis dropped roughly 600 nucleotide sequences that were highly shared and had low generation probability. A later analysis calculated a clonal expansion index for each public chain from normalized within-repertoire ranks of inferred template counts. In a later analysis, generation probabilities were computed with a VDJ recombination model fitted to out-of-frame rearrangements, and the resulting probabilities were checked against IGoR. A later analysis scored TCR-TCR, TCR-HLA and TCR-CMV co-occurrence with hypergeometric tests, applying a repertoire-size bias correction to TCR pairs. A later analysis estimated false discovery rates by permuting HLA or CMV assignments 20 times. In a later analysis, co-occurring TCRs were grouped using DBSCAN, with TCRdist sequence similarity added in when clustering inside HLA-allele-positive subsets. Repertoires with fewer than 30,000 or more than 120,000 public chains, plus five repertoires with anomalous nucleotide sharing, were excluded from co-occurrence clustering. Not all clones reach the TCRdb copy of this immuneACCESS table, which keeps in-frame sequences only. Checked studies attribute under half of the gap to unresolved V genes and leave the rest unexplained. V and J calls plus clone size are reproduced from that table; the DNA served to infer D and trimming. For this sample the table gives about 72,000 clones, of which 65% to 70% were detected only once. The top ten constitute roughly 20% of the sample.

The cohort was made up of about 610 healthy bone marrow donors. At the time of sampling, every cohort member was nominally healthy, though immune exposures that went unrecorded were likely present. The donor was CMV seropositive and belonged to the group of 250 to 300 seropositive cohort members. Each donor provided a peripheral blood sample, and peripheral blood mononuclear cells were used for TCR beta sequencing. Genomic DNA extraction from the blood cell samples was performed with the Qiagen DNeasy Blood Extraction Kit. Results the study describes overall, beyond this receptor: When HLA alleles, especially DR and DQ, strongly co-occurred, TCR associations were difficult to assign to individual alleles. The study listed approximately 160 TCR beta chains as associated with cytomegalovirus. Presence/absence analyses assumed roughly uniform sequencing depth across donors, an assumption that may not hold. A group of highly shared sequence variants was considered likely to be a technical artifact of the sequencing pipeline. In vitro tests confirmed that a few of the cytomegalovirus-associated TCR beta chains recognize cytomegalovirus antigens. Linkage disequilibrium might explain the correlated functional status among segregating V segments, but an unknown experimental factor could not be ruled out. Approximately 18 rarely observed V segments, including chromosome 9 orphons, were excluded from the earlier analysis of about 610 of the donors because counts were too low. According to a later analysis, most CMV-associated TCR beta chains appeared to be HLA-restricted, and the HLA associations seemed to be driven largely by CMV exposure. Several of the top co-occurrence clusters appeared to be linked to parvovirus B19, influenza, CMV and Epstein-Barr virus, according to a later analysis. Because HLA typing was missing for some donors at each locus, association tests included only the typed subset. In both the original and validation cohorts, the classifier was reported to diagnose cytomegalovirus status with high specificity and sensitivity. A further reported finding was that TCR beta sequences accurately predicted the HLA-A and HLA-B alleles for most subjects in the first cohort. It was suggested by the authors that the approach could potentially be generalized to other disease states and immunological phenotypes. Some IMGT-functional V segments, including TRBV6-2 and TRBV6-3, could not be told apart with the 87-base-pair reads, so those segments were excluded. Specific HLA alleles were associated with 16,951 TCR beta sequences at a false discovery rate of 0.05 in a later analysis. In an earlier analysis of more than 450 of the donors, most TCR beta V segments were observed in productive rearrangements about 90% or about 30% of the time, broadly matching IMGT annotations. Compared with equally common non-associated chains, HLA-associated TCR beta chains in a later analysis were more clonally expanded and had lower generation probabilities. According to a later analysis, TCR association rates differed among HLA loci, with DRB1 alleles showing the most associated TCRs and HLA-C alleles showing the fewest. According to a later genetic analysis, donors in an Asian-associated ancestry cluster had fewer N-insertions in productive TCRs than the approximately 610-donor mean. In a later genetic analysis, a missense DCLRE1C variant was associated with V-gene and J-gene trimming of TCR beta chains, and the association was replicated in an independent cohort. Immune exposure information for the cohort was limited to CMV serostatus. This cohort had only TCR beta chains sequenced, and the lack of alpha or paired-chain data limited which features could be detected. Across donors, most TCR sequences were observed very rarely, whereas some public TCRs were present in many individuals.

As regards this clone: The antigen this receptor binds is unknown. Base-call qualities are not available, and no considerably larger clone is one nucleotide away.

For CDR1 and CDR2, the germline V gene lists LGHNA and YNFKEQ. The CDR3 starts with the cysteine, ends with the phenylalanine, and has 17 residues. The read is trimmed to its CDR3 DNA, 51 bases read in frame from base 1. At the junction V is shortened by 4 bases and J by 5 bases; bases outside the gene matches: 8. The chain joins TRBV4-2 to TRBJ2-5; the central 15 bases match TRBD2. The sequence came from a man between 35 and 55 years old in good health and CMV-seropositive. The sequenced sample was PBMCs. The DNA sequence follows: TGTGCCAGCAGCCGTAGGGGGGGACTAGCGGGGGGTGAGACCCAGTACTTC. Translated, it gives CASSRRGGLAGGETQYF.